The rows below give T cell receptor beta chains drawn from one sample of a study of cytomegalovirus exposure and HLA in healthy donors. Sequencing used immunoSEQ multiplex PCR; TCRdb keeps in-frame clones, though not all of them. The sample yields 85,000 to 100,000 clones, 55% to 75% seen once. The sequencing sample was made of PBMCs. Every receptor here comes from a man aged 55 to 70 in good health and CMV-seronegative. CDR3s leave out the opening cysteine and the closing phenylalanine or tryptophan.

V	J	CDR3
TRBV5-1	TRBJ1-4	ASSLGANNEKLF
TRBV30	TRBJ2-3	AWSPTGWPTDTQY
TRBV7-7	TRBJ1-1	ASSLTANTEAF
TRBV11-2	TRBJ1-1	ASSKLQGPQNTEAF
TRBV11-3	TRBJ1-2	ASSLDLRGNYGYT
TRBV14	TRBJ1-1	ASSQDLIGDNTEAF
TRBV5-1	TRBJ2-1	ASSLNSGTGYNEQF
TRBV6-5	TRBJ2-7	ASSLTPDRREQY
TRBV5-1	TRBJ2-1	ASSFGEGDEQF
TRBV29-1	TRBJ2-7	SVSRGYSYEQY
TRBV28	TRBJ1-5	ASSFPGQGDHQPQH
TRBV7-9	TRBJ1-4	ASSLGQGTDNEKLL
TRBV7-6	TRBJ1-4	ASSLGQGNEKLF
TRBV7-2	TRBJ1-2	ASSSGQGYGYT
TRBV7-2	TRBJ2-7	ASSLWTSGGVYEQY
TRBV12-2	TRBJ2-3	ASRLVLAGDTQY
TRBV19	TRBJ2-3	ASSIGSGGLNTQY
TRBV5-6	TRBJ1-6	ASSLVDSGGNSPLH
TRBV11-3	TRBJ1-2	ASSLEQNYGYT
TRBV11-2	TRBJ2-7	ASSSTQGAQEQY